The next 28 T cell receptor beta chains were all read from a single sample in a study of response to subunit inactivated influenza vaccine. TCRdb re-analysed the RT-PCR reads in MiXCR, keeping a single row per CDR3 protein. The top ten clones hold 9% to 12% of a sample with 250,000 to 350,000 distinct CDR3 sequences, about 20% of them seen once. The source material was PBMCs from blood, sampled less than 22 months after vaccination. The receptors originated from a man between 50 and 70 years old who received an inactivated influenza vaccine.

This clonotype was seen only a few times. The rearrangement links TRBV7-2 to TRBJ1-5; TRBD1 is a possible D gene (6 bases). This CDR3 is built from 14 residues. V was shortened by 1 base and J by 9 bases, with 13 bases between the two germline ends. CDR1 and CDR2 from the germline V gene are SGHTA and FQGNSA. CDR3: CASSLDRARRPQHF. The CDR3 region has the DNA TGTGCCAGCAGCTTAGACAGGGCCCGGAGGCCCCAGCATTTT.

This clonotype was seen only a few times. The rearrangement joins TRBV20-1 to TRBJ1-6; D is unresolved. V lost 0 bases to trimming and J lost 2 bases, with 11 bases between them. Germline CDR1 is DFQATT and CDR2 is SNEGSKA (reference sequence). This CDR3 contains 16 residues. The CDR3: CSARDPPGTYNSPLHF. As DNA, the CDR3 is TGCAGTGCTAGAGATCCCCCCGGGACCTATAATTCACCCCTCCACTTT.

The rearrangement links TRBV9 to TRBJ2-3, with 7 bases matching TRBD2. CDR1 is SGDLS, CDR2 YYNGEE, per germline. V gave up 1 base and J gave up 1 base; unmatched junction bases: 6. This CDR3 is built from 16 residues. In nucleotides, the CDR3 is TGTGCCAGCAGCGTAAAGGTGAGCGGGGGCACAGATACGCAGTATTTT. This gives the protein CASSVKVSGGTDTQYF. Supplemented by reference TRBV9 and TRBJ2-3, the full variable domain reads DSGVTQTPKHLITATGQRVTLRCSPRSGDLSVYWYQQSLDQGLQFLIQYYNGEERAKGNILERFSAQQFPDLHSELNLSSLELGDSALYFCASSVKVSGGTDTQYFGPGTRLTVL.

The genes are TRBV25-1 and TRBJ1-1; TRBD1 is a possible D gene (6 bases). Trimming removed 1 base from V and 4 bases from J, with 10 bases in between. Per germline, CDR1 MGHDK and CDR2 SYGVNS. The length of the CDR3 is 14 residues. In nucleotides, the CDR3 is TGTGCCAGCAGTGAATCAGCAGGGGCCACTGAAGCTTTCTTT. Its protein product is CASSESAGATEAFF.

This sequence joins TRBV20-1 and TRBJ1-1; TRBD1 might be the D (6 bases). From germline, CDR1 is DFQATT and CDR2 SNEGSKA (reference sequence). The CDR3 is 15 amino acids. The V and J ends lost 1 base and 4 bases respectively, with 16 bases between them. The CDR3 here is CSARGTGRGFTEAFF. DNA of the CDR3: TGCAGTGCTAGAGGTACGGGCAGGGGTTTCACTGAAGCTTTCTTT.

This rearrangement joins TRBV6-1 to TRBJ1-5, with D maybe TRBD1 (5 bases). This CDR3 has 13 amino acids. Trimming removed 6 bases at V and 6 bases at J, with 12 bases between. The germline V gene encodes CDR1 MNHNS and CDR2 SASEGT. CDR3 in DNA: TGTGCCAGCAGATCAGGGAGTAGTCAGCCCCAGCATTTT. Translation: CASRSGSSQPQHF.

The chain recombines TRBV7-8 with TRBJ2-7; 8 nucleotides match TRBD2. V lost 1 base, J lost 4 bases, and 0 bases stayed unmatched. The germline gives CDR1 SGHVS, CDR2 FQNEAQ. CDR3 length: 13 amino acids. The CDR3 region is CASSLVAGYEQYF. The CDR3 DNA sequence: TGTGCCAGCAGCTTAGTAGCGGGATACGAGCAGTACTTC.

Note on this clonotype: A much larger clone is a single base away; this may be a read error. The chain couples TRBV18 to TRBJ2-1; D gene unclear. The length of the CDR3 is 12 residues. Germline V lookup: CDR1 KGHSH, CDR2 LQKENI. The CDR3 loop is CASSPTEIEEFF. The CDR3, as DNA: TGTGCCAGCTCACCAACGGAAATTGAGGAGTTCTTC.

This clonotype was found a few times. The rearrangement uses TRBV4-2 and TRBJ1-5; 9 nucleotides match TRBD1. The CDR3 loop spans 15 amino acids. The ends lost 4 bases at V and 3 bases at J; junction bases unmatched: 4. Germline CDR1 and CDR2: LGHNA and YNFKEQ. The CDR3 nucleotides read TGTGCCAGCAGCCTGAGACAGGGGGTCAATCAGCCCCAGCATTTT. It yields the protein CASSLRQGVNQPQHF.

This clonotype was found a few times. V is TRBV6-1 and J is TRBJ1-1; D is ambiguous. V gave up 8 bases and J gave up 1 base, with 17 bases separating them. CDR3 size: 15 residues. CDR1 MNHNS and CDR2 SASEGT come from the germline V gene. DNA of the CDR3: TGTGCCAGCTTTTCCCCAATTTTTAAGAACACTGAAGCTTTCTTT. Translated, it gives CASFSPIFKNTEAFF.

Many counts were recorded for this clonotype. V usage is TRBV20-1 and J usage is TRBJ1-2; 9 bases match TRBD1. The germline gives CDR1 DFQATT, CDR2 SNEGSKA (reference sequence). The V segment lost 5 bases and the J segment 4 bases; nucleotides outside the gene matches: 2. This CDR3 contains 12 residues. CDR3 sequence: CSAWTGVYGYTF. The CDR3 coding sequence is TGCAGTGCTTGGACAGGGGTCTATGGCTACACCTTC.

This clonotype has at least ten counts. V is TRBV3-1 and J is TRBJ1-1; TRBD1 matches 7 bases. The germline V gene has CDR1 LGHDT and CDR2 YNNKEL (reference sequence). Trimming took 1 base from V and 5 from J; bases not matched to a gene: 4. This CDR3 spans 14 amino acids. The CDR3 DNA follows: TGTGCCAGCAGCCAAGGGCAGGGGGGGACTGAAGCTTTCTTT. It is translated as CASSQGQGGTEAFF. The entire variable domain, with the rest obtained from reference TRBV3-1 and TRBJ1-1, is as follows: DTAVSQTPKYLVTQMGNDKSIKCEQNLGHDTMYWYKQDSKKFLKIMFSYNNKELIINETVPNRFSPKSPDKAHLNLHINSLELGDSAVYFCASSQGQGGTEAFFGQGTRLTVV.

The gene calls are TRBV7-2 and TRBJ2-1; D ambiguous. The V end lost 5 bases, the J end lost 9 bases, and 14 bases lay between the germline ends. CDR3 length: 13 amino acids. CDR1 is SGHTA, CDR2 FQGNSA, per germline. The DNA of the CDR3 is TGTGCCAGCAGCCCATACAAGTCTAGTGAGCAGTTCTTC. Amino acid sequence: CASSPYKSSEQFF.

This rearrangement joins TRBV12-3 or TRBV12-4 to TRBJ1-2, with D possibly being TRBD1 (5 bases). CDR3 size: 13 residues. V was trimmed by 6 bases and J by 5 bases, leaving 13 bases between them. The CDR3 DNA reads TGTGCCAGCAGGACCGGGACGGAATATGGCTACACCTTC. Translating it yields CASRTGTEYGYTF.

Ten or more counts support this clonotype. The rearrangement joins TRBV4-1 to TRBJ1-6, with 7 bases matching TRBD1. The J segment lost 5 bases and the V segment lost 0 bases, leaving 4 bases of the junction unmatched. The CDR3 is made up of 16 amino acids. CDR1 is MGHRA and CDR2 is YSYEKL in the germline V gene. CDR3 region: CASSQDGGQNNSPLHF. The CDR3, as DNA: TGCGCCAGCAGCCAAGATGGGGGACAGAATAATTCACCCCTCCACTTT.

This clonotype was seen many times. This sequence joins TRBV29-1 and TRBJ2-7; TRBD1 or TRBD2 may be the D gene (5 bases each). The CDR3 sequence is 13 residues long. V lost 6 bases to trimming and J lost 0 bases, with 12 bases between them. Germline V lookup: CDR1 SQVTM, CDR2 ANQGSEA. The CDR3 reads CSVGDVFSYEQYF. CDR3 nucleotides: TGCAGCGTCGGGGACGTTTTCTCCTACGAGCAGTACTTC.

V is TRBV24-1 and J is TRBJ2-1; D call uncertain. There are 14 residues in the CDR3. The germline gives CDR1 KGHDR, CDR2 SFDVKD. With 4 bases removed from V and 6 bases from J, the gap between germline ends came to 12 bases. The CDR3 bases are TGTGCCACCAGTGACCTGACTCGGGCCAATGAGCAGTTCTTC. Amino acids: CATSDLTRANEQFF.

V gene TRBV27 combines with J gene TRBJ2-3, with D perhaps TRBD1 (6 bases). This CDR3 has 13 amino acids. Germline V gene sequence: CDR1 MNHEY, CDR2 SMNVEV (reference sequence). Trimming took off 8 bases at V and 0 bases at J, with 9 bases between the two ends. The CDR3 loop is CASATGSTDTQYF. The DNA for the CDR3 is TGTGCCAGCGCAACAGGGAGCACAGATACGCAGTATTTT.

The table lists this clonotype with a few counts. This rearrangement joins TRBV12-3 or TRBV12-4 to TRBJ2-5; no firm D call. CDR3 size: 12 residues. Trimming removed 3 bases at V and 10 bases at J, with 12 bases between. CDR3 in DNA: TGTGCCAGCAGTTTGCCAGCCCCAAGCCAGTACTTC. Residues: CASSLPAPSQYF.

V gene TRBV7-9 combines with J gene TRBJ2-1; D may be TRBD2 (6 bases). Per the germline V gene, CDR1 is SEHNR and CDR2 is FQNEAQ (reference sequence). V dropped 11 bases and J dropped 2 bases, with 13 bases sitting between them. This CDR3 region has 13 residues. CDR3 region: CAAGQGPYNEQFF. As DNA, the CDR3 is TGTGCCGCGGGGCAGGGACCCTACAATGAGCAGTTCTTC.

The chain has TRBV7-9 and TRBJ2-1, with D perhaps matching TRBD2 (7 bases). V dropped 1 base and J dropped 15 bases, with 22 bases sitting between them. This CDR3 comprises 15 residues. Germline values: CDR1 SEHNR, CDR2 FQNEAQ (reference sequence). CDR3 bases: TGTGCCAGCAGCTTAGAAGGCAGACTAGCCGGGGGGCTGTTCTTC. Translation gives CASSLEGRLAGGLFF.

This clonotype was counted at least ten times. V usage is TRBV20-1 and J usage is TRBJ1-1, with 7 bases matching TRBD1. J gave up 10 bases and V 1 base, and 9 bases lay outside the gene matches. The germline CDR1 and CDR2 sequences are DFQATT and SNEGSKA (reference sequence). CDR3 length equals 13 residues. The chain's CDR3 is CSARGTGRFGAFF. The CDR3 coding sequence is TGCAGTGCTAGAGGGACAGGCCGATTTGGAGCTTTCTTT.

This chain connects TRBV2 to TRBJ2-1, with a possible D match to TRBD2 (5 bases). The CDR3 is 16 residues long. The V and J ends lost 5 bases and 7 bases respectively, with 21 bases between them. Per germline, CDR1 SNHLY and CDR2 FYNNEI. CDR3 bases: TGTGCCAGCAGTCGACTCGACATTACTAGAGTTAATGAGCAGTTCTTC. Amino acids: CASSRLDITRVNEQFF.

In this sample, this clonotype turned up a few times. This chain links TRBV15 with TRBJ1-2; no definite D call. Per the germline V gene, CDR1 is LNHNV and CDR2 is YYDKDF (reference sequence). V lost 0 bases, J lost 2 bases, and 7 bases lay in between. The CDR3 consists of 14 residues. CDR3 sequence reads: CATSREGTNYGYTF. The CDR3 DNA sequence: TGTGCCACCAGCAGAGAGGGCACAAACTATGGCTACACCTTC.

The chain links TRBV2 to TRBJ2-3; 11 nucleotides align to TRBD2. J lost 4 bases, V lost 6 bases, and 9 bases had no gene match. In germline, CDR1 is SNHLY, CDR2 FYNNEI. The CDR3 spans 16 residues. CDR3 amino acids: CASRQTGTSGSDTQYF. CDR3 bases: TGTGCCAGCAGACAAACCGGGACTAGCGGATCAGATACGCAGTATTTT.

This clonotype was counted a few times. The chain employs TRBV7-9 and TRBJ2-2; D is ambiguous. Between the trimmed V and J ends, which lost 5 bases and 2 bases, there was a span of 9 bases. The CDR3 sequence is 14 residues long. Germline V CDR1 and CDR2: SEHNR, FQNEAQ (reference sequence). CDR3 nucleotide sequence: TGTGCCAGCAGCCTACCCCTAAACACCGGGGAGCTGTTTTTT. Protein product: CASSLPLNTGELFF. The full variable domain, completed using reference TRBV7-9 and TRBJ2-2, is DTGVSQNPRHKITKRGQNVTFRCDPISEHNRLYWYRQTLGQGPEFLTYFQNEAQLEKSRLLSDRFSAERPKGSFSTLEIQRTEQGDSAMYLCASSLPLNTGELFFGEGSRLTVL.

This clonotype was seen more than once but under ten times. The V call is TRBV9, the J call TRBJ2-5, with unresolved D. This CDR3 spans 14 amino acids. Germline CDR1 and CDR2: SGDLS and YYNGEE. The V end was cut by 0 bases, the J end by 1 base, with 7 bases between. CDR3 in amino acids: CASSVGLSQETQYF. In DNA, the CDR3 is TGTGCCAGCAGCGTAGGTCTCAGCCAAGAGACCCAGTACTTC.

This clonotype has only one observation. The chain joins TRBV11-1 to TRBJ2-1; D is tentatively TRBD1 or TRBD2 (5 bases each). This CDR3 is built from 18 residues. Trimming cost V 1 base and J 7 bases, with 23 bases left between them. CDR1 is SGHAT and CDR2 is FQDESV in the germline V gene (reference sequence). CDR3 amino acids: CASSLGSFGGPERNEQFF. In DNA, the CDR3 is TGTGCCAGCAGCTTAGGTTCTTTTGGGGGACCCGAGAGGAATGAGCAGTTCTTC.